The subject of this entry is one T cell receptor beta chain. Its target is not known. Sequenced by immunoSEQ multiplex PCR; TCRdb stores in-frame clones only, minus some. The repertoire has more than 95,000 clones, roughly 90% of them found once; the top ten carry roughly a sixth. These data originate in a study of T cell responses to AZD1222 COVID-19 vaccine. Study-wide context: Second doses were pooled across both intervals (about 4 or about 12 weeks). Study-wide findings and caveats: Repertoire sampling occurred only after the peak T cell response. Females made up more of the donors, who were largely white British, and clonal diversity may have come out too low. Recipients of two AZD1222 doses showed rising Spike-specific TCR breadth and depth.

From germline, CDR1 is LGHDT and CDR2 YNNKEL (reference sequence). CDR3 length: 15 amino acids. The V end lost 0 bases, the J end lost 2 bases, and 10 bases lay between the germline ends. This receptor was taken from an adult in good health. The sample in question was peripheral blood, obtained on day 0 of AZD1222 vaccination. The chain carries TRBV3-1 (or the pseudogene TRBV3-2) and TRBJ2-5, with D maybe TRBD2 (5 bases). CDR3 coding DNA: TGTGCCAGCAGCCAAGAGGCCGGGATACAAGAGACCCAGTACTTC. This gives the protein CASSQEAGIQETQYF.